Listed below are T cell receptor beta chains from one sample, sequenced in a study of CD8+ T cells in alopecia areata. Clones were sequenced by immunoSEQ multiplex PCR, and TCRdb holds only the in-frame ones, with some missing. The sample consists of 110,000 to 150,000 clones, about 60% of them appearing once. The sample here was CD4+ T cells sorted from blood, taken at week 0. The receptors stem from a human donor with alopecia areata. Each CDR3 is given with its conserved first and last residue. A D gene is named only where the DNA matches it firmly. Expanded clones are given a class, and other clones once, few, many or no size at all.

j_call clone_size v_call d_call cdr3_aa cdr3_nt
TRBJ2-7 - TRBV9 - CANKKSPRGQYF TGTGCCAACAAAAAGTCTCCCCGAGGGCAGTACTTC
TRBJ2-5 few TRBV6-5 TRBD1 CASSPGQAFETQYF TGTGCCAGCAGTCCCGGACAGGCATTTGAGACCCAGTACTTC
TRBJ2-2 - TRBV25-1 TRBD2 CASRLAGVDTGELFF TGTGCCAGCAGACTAGCGGGGGTTGACACCGGGGAGCTGTTTTTT
TRBJ2-5 - TRBV30 - CAWASPSLIKETQYF TGTGCCTGGGCGTCGCCTAGCCTTATCAAAGAGACCCAGTACTTC
TRBJ2-7 - TRBV7-9 TRBD2 CASSLATAGGNEQYF TGTGCCAGCAGCTTAGCGACGGCGGGGGGAAACGAGCAGTACTTC
TRBJ2-7 - TRBV7-2 - CASSLGPGQSSYEQYF TGTGCCAGCAGCTTAGGGCCGGGCCAGAGCTCCTACGAGCAGTACTTC
TRBJ1-1 - TRBV29-1 - CSVVPQSQAVEAFF TGCAGCGTTGTACCTCAATCTCAGGCGGTTGAAGCTTTCTTT
TRBJ2-7 - TRBV9 - CASSVAWERRYEQYF TGTGCCAGCAGCGTAGCTTGGGAAAGGAGGTACGAGCAGTACTTC
TRBJ1-3 - TRBV9 TRBD1 CASSPGDRLNTIYF TGTGCCAGCAGCCCGGGGGACAGGCTGAACACCATATATTTT
TRBJ1-3 few TRBV7-9 - CASSPAGNTIYF TGTGCCAGCAGCCCCGCGGGAAACACCATATATTTT
TRBJ1-4 - TRBV7-2 - CASSLAPSAGREKLFF TGTGCCAGCAGCTTAGCCCCCTCGGCCGGGAGAGAAAAACTGTTTTTT
TRBJ2-7 - TRBV19 - CASSIRPAYEQYF TGTGCCAGTAGTATCCGACCCGCCTACGAGCAGTACTTC
TRBJ1-5 - TRBV7-3 - CASSLMPAGGNQPQHF TGTGCCAGCAGCTTAATGCCCGCGGGTGGCAATCAGCCCCAGCATTTT
TRBJ1-6 few TRBV29-1 TRBD1 CSVRDRRNSPLHF TGCAGCGTTCGGGACAGGAGGAATTCACCCCTCCACTTT
TRBJ1-4 - TRBV5-1 - CASSLGGTPGNEKLFF TGCGCCAGCAGCTTGGGTGGGACACCCGGTAATGAAAAACTGTTTTTT
TRBJ1-1 once TRBV11-2 - CASSPGPRDTEAFF TGTGCCAGCAGCCCCGGACCTAGGGACACTGAAGCTTTCTTT
TRBJ2-2 - TRBV29-1 - CSVGATGNTGELFF TGCAGCGTTGGGGCGACGGGGAACACCGGGGAGCTGTTTTTT
TRBJ2-7 - TRBV6-6 TRBD2 CASSYRPGGSYEQYF TGTGCCAGCAGTTATAGGCCGGGGGGCTCCTACGAGCAGTACTTC
TRBJ2-7 - TRBV7-9 TRBD1 CASSLSRDRVYEQYF TGTGCCAGCAGCTTAAGCCGCGACAGGGTGTACGAGCAGTACTTC
TRBJ1-1 - TRBV4-1 - CASSQVMNTEAFF TGCGCCAGCAGCCAAGTGATGAACACTGAAGCTTTCTTT
TRBJ1-5 few TRBV18 - CASSPGSDQPQHF TGTGCCAGCTCACCAGGGTCTGATCAGCCCCAGCATTTT
TRBJ1-2 - TRBV6-5 - CASSYRRTGGYTF TGTGCCAGCAGTTATCGCCGGACTGGCGGCTACACCTTC
TRBJ1-2 - TRBV30 - CAWSRAGPRTNYGYTF TGTGCCTGGAGTAGGGCAGGCCCGCGCACTAACTATGGCTACACCTTC
TRBJ2-5 - TRBV14 - CASSQVDTFGKTQYF TGTGCCAGCAGCCAAGTTGATACCTTCGGAAAGACCCAGTACTTC
TRBJ1-3 - TRBV4-3 TRBD1 CASSRIQGENTIYF TGCGCCAGCAGCCGTATTCAGGGGGAAAACACCATATATTTT
TRBJ1-6 - TRBV9 - CASSGGAGEINSPLHF TGTGCCAGCAGCGGGGGAGCAGGGGAGATAAATTCACCCCTCCACTTT
TRBJ1-2 - TRBV2 TRBD1 CASSDPDREWGYTF TGTGCCAGCAGTGACCCGGACAGGGAGTGGGGCTACACCTTC
TRBJ2-1 - TRBV13 TRBD2 CASSRTSLGYNEQFF TGTGCCAGCAGCCGGACTAGTCTGGGTTACAATGAGCAGTTCTTC
TRBJ1-4 - TRBV30 - CAWSGGLYEKLFF TGTGCCTGGAGTGGGGGTCTTTATGAAAAACTGTTTTTT
TRBJ2-5 - TRBV25-1 - CASSELAVGAQYF TGTGCCAGCAGTGAATTGGCGGTTGGCGCCCAGTACTTC
TRBJ2-7 once TRBV5-4 - CASSLGGTSAYEQYF TGTGCCAGCAGCTTGGGCGGGACGTCTGCCTACGAGCAGTACTTC
TRBJ1-6 - TRBV5-1 TRBD1 CASSLGTGGYSPLHF TGCGCCAGCAGCTTAGGGACAGGGGGCTATTCACCCCTCCACTTT
TRBJ1-2 - TRBV7-6 TRBD1 CASSLETGGNYGYTF TGTGCCAGCAGCTTAGAGACAGGGGGGAACTATGGCTACACCTTC
TRBJ2-3 - TRBV18 - CASSPPQRINTDTQYF TGTGCCAGCTCACCACCCCAGCGGATCAACACAGATACGCAGTATTTT
TRBJ2-7 few TRBV30 - CAWSGSYEQYF TGTGCCTGGAGTGGGTCCTACGAGCAGTACTTC
TRBJ2-1 - TRBV15 - CATSREGLKQFF TGTGCCACCAGCAGAGAGGGTCTGAAGCAGTTCTTC
TRBJ2-3 - TRBV4-2 - CASSQGLAFTDTQYF TGTGCCAGCAGCCAAGGTTTGGCCTTCACAGATACGCAGTATTTT
TRBJ2-7 few TRBV7-2 - CASSPQITYEQYF TGTGCCAGCAGCCCCCAGATAACCTACGAGCAGTACTTC
TRBJ1-1 - TRBV29-1 - CSAHGQAGGNEAFF TGCAGCGCCCACGGTCAGGCGGGGGGAAATGAAGCTTTCTTT
TRBJ2-6 - TRBV28 - CASSSGGLSSGANVLTF TGTGCCAGCAGTTCTGGGGGACTGAGCTCTGGGGCCAACGTCCTGACTTTC
TRBJ2-5 - TRBV7-9 TRBD2 CASSFLAGAGETQYF TGTGCCAGCAGCTTTTTAGCGGGGGCAGGAGAGACCCAGTACTTC
TRBJ2-1 - TRBV7-3 TRBD2 CASSLNSGGEQFF TGTGCCAGCAGCTTAAACTCGGGAGGAGAGCAGTTCTTC
TRBJ2-1 few TRBV7-9 TRBD2 CASSPLAGAYNEQFF TGTGCCAGCAGCCCTTTGGCGGGGGCCTACAATGAGCAGTTCTTC
TRBJ1-6 - TRBV6-5 - CASSRDLGPLHF TGTGCCAGCAGCCGGGACCTTGGTCCCCTCCACTTT
TRBJ1-2 - TRBV29-1 - CSVTTHRVTLLGYTF TGCAGCGTTACAACTCACAGGGTGACGCTCTTGGGCTACACCTTC
TRBJ2-5 - TRBV2 - CASRDSGTGKETQYF TGTGCCAGCAGGGACTCCGGGACTGGGAAGGAGACCCAGTACTTC
TRBJ2-5 - TRBV5-1 TRBD2 CASSPYSSGAQETQYF TGCGCCAGCAGCCCGTACTCTAGCGGAGCTCAAGAGACCCAGTACTTC
TRBJ2-5 - TRBV7-2 - CASSPWAGQQETQYF TGTGCCAGCAGCCCATGGGCTGGGCAACAAGAGACCCAGTACTTC
TRBJ1-1 - TRBV5-4 - CASSRGGGTEAFF TGCGCCAGCAGCCGGGGGGGCGGCACTGAAGCTTTCTTT
TRBJ2-7 few TRBV29-1 TRBD2 CSVVASGGSEQYF TGCAGCGTTGTTGCTAGCGGGGGAAGCGAGCAGTACTTC
TRBJ2-5 - TRBV7-7 - CASRLGVETQYF TGTGCTAGCAGGCTGGGGGTGGAGACCCAGTACTTC
TRBJ1-1 - TRBV27 - CASRDGGFEAFF TGTGCCAGCAGGGACGGGGGATTTGAAGCTTTCTTT
TRBJ2-6 - TRBV11-2 - CAQGGGANVLTF TGTGCCCAGGGGGGAGGGGCCAACGTCCTGACTTTC
TRBJ2-3 few TRBV5-1 - CASSLLGAVSTDTQYF TGCGCCAGCAGCTTGTTGGGGGCCGTCAGCACAGATACGCAGTATTTT
TRBJ2-1 - TRBV14 TRBD2 CASSLSGGINEQFF TGTGCCAGCAGCCTTAGCGGGGGGATCAATGAGCAGTTCTTC
TRBJ1-3 many TRBV4-1 - CASSQPGQTGNTIYF TGCGCCAGCAGCCAGCCTGGGCAGACTGGAAACACCATATATTTT
TRBJ2-1 - TRBV10-3 - CASRGQGAYNEQFF TGTGCCTCCCGGGGGCAGGGGGCCTACAATGAGCAGTTCTTC